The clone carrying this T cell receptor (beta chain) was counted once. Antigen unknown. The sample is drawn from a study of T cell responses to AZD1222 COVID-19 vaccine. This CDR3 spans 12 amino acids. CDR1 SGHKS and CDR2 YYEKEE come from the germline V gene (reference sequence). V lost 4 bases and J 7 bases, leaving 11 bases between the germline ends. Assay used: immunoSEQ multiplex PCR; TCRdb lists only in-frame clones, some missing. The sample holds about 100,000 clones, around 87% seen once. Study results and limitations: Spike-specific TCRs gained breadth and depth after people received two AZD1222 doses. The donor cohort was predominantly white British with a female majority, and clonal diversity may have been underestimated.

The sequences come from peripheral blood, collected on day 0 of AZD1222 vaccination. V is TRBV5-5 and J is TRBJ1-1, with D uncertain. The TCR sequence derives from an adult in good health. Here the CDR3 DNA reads TGTGCCAGCAGCCAAGAGGTTGGTGAAGCTTTCTTT. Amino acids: CASSQEVGEAFF. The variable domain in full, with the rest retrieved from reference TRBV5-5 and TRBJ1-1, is DAGVTQSPTHLIKTRGQQVTLRCSPISGHKSVSWYQQVLGQGPQFIFQYYEKEERGRGNFPDRFSARQFPNYSSELNVNALLLGDSALYLCASSQEVGEAFFGQGTRLTVV.